The 10 T cell receptor beta chains below were found in one sample sequenced in a study of identical twins. Each CDR3 protein gets one entry after TCRdb re-called the 5' RACE reads with MiXCR. The sample has 400,000 to 500,000 distinct CDR3 sequences; roughly an eighth are singletons. The data also belong to a second study, concerning yellow fever vaccine responses in identical twins.

Sequencing input: CD4+ T cells sorted from blood. These receptors were obtained from a woman between 18 and 29 years old in good health.

The chain employs TRBV5-1 and TRBJ2-2; D unclear. The CDR3 consists of 12 residues. The V end lost 4 bases, the J end lost 6 bases, and 7 bases lay between the germline ends. CDR1 is SGHRS, CDR2 YFSETQ, per germline. As DNA, the CDR3 is TGCGCCAGCAGCCTCCCCGCCGGGGAGCTGTTTTTT. It yields the protein CASSLPAGELFF.

This clonotype was counted many times. The chain has TRBV12-3 or TRBV12-4 and TRBJ2-7; TRBD1 might be the D (8 bases). The CDR3 runs to 15 residues. The V end was cut by 2 bases, the J end by 1 base, with 12 bases between. CDR3 DNA sequence: TGTGCCAGCAGTTTAAAACAGGGGGGGTCCTACGAGCAGTACTTC. Residues: CASSLKQGGSYEQYF.

The table lists this clonotype with a few counts. The V gene is TRBV10-3, the J gene TRBJ1-4; 7 bases map to TRBD1. There are 14 residues in the CDR3. Germline loops: CDR1 ENHRY, CDR2 SYGVKD. After removal of 4 bases from V and 8 bases from J, the junction contained 7 bases not matched to a gene. The CDR3 DNA reads as TGTGCCATCAGTGCTGACAGGGCGGACGAAAAACTGTTTTTT. Its translation is CAISADRADEKLFF.

This clonotype has ten or more counts. This chain joins TRBV7-2 and TRBJ1-1; D is perhaps TRBD1 (6 bases). Trimming removed 3 bases at V and 5 bases at J, with 13 bases between. Germline CDR1 SGHTA, CDR2 FQGNSA. The CDR3 covers 14 residues. CDR3 sequence: CASSLQGRGTEAFF. CDR3 in DNA: TGTGCCAGCAGCTTGCAGGGGCGAGGAACTGAAGCTTTCTTT.

This clonotype was picked up a small number of times. The genes are TRBV5-1 and TRBJ2-1; D gene uncertain. This CDR3 comprises 13 residues. CDR1 and CDR2 (germline): SGHRS, YFSETQ. V lost 0 bases to trimming and J lost 14 bases, with 15 bases between them. CDR3 DNA: TGCGCCAGCAGCTTGGTTTTCCTGGGGAAGAAGTTCTTC. Translated: CASSLVFLGKKFF.

CDR3 in amino acids: CASRPQRQGAGANVLTF. In DNA, the CDR3 is TGTGCCAGCAGACCCCAGAGGCAGGGTGCTGGGGCCAACGTCCTGACTTTC. The rearrangement links TRBV5-6 to TRBJ2-6, with a tentative D call TRBD1 (5 bases). Between the trimmed V and J ends, which lost 5 bases and 2 bases, there was a span of 17 bases. The germline V gene has CDR1 SGHDT and CDR2 YYEEEE. This CDR3 is 17 amino acids long.

In this sample, this clonotype turned up a few times. V is TRBV6-2 or TRBV6-3 and J is TRBJ2-7; D remains unclear. The V gene lost 4 bases and the J gene lost 3 bases, with 10 bases spanning the gap. CDR1 and CDR2 (germline): MNHEY, SVGEGT. The CDR3 contains 13 residues. CDR3 protein: CASSSQMVYEQYF. CDR3 nucleotides: TGTGCCAGCAGTTCCCAAATGGTCTACGAGCAGTACTTC.

J is TRBJ2-3 and V is TRBV7-2, with D unclear. Germline assignment: CDR1 SGHTA and CDR2 FQGNSA. Trimming removed 4 bases from V and 1 base from J, with 9 bases in between. The CDR3 loop spans 14 amino acids. CDR3 in DNA: TGTGCCAGCAGCTCACGACCCCGCACAGATACGCAGTATTTT. Protein sequence: CASSSRPRTDTQYF.

The gene calls are TRBV6-5 and TRBJ2-3; D is possibly TRBD2 (5 bases). Trimming cost V 3 bases and J 4 bases, with 17 bases left between them. This CDR3 comprises 16 residues. Germline assignment: CDR1 MNHEY and CDR2 SVGAGI. This chain's CDR3 is CASSYISAGPSDTQYF. CDR3 DNA: TGTGCCAGCAGTTATATTTCCGCGGGTCCCTCAGATACGCAGTATTTT.

Only a few counts were recorded for this clonotype. V usage is TRBV7-2 and J usage is TRBJ1-1; D is undetermined. CDR3 length: 11 amino acids. V lost 2 bases, J lost 7 bases, and 5 bases lay in between. The germline CDR1 and CDR2 sequences are SGHTA and FQGNSA. The CDR3 DNA follows: TGTGCCAGCAGCTTAAAGTTTGAAGCTTTCTTT. Translated, it gives CASSLKFEAFF.